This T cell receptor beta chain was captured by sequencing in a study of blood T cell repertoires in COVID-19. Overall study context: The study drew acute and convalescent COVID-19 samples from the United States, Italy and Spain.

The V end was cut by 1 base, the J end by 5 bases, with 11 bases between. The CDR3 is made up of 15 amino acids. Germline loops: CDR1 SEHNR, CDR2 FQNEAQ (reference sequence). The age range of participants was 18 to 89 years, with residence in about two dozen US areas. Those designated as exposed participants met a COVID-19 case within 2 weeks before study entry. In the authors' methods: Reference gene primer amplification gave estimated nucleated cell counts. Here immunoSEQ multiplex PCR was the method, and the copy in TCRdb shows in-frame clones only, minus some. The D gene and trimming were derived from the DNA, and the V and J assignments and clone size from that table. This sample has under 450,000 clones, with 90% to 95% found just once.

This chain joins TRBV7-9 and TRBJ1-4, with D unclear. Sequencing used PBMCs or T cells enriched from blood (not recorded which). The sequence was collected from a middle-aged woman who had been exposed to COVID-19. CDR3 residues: CASSLGGVLNEKLFF. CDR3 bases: TGTGCCAGCAGCTTAGGAGGAGTTCTCAATGAAAAACTGTTTTTT.